These 6 T cell receptor beta chains came from one sample sequenced in a study of T-cell memory formation after mild COVID-19. TCRdb reprocessed the 5' RACE reads with MiXCR, giving one entry per CDR3 protein. The table includes tens of thousands of distinct CDR3 sequences, 12% detected once. The sequenced sample was PBMCs or a T cell subset sorted from them (not recorded which). These receptors were collected from a man aged 18 to 29 who had mild COVID-19 (a few samples of this study predate the infection). Cell type and time point are not known.

This chain connects TRBV7-8 to TRBJ2-1, with 7 bases fitting TRBD2. The CDR3 has 13 residues. Germline V gene sequence: CDR1 SGHVS, CDR2 FQNEAQ. V lost 5 bases to trimming and J lost 6 bases; unmatched junction nucleotides: 4. As DNA, the CDR3 is TGTGCCAGCAGCCGGACTAGAAGCAATGAGCAGTTCTTC. Translation gives CASSRTRSNEQFF.

This clonotype was counted at least ten times. V is TRBV12-3 or TRBV12-4 and J is TRBJ2-1; TRBD2 matches 7 bases. Trimming at V came to 5 bases and at J to 0 bases, leaving 4 bases not matched to a gene. CDR3 length: 15 amino acids. CDR3 nucleotides: TGTGCCAGCAGTCCACAGCGGGACTCCTACAATGAGCAGTTCTTC. This translates into CASSPQRDSYNEQFF.

This chain joins TRBV11-3 and TRBJ2-5; TRBD2 agrees at 8 bases. This CDR3 region has 14 residues. Losses at the gene ends were 5 bases for V and 4 bases for J; bases not matched to a gene: 6. The germline CDR1 and CDR2 sequences are SGHNT and YENEEA. Here the CDR3 DNA reads TGTGCCAGCAGCGCAAACGGGGGGGGAGAGACCCAGTACTTC. It yields the protein CASSANGGGETQYF.

This clonotype has at least ten counts. This sequence joins TRBV10-3 and TRBJ2-1; TRBD1 matches 9 bases. The CDR3 has 15 residues. Germline V gene sequence: CDR1 ENHRY, CDR2 SYGVKD. V was clipped by 3 bases and J by 6 bases; unmatched bases: 6. This CDR3 reads CAISEPRDRANEQFF. The DNA for the CDR3 is TGTGCCATCAGTGAACCCCGGGACAGGGCCAATGAGCAGTTCTTC.

The rearrangement uses TRBV3-1 and TRBJ2-1; D is perhaps TRBD2 (6 bases). The V and J ends lost 3 bases and 4 bases respectively, with 13 bases between them. Germline values: CDR1 LGHDT, CDR2 YNNKEL (reference sequence). The CDR3 runs 15 residues. Here the CDR3 reads CASSQGGEGYNEQFF. CDR3 bases: TGTGCCAGCAGCCAGGGGGGAGAAGGGTACAATGAGCAGTTCTTC.

V gene TRBV7-9 combines with J gene TRBJ2-7; the D gene is possibly TRBD1 (5 bases). V was trimmed by 3 bases and J by 3 bases, leaving 9 bases between them. From germline, CDR1 is SEHNR and CDR2 FQNEAQ (reference sequence). The CDR3 is 13 amino acids. DNA of the CDR3: TGTGCCAGCAGCTTGAATCAGGGCTACGAGCAGTACTTC. It yields the protein CASSLNQGYEQYF.